The 5 T cell receptor beta chains listed next were all sequenced from one sample in a study of beta chain features in type 1 diabetes. Notes on the study in general: When Type 1 diabetes patients were examined, their TCRB CDR3s proved moderately but significantly shorter in all four CD4+ subsets.

These receptors are not linked to any known antigen. What was sequenced were expressed TCRB transcripts, since all of the isolated RNA had been reverse transcribed. Clones were sequenced by immunoSEQ multiplex PCR, and TCRdb holds only the in-frame ones, with some missing. The sample lists over 650,000 clones, over 12% occurring once. Input material: naive CD4+ T cells from blood. These receptors all come from a man between 18 and 35 years old with type 1 diabetes.

The genes are TRBV19 and TRBJ2-5; D gene unclear. Germline CDR1 LNHDA, CDR2 SQIVND (reference sequence). This CDR3 contains 15 residues. The V and J ends lost 6 bases and 2 bases respectively, with 16 bases between them. CDR3: CASSPIDGNQETQYF. The CDR3 coding sequence is TGTGCCAGTAGCCCCATCGACGGCAATCAAGAGACCCAGTACTTC.

This clone turned up a few times. CDR3 coding DNA: TGTGCCAGCAGTTACTCGATTGATGGCTACACCTTC. It codes for CASSYSIDGYTF. This chain links TRBV6-5 with TRBJ1-2, with D uncertain. Trimming left V 0 bases short and J 6 bases short, with 5 bases between. The CDR3 is 12 residues long. Germline values: CDR1 MNHEY, CDR2 SVGAGI.

CDR3 coding DNA: TGCGCCAGCAGACCGGGACAGGGAGGCGAGCAGTACTTC. This translates into CASRPGQGGEQYF. The chain couples TRBV4-1 to TRBJ2-7, with 9 positions matching TRBD1. Trimming took 6 bases from V and 6 from J; bases not matched to a gene: 6. Germline assignment: CDR1 MGHRA and CDR2 YSYEKL. The CDR3 runs 13 residues.

Notes on this clone: One junction end does not reproduce the germline sequence, and a read error may be involved. J is TRBJ2-1 and V is TRBV5-4, with 9 bases lining up with TRBD1. This CDR3 has 14 amino acids. Germline CDR1 and CDR2: SGHNT and YYREEE (reference sequence). This chain's CDR3 is CASSFPGQGRVWVF. DNA of the CDR3: TGTGCCAGCAGCTTTCCGGGACAGGGTCGAGTTTGGGTCTTC.

This clone showed up just a few times. The J gene is TRBJ1-2, the V gene TRBV5-1, with 8 bases identical to TRBD1. V lost 2 bases and J lost 4; bases outside the gene matches: 7. The CDR3 is 15 amino acids. Germline V CDR1 and CDR2: SGHRS, YFSETQ. The CDR3 DNA reads TGCGCCAGCAGCTTAGCAGGGGGCAACGGCTATGGCTACACCTTC. This sequence encodes CASSLAGGNGYGYTF.